What follows are 27 T cell receptor beta chains derived from one specimen sequenced in a study of blood T cells in healthy people across ages. A second PCR of 7 to 11 cycles used a sample-barcoded 5' primer and a J-beta primer mix. Via MiXCR, TCRdb re-called the 5' RACE reads, giving one row per CDR3 protein. The sample has nearly 1 million distinct CDR3 sequences, roughly half seen once. Sample: blood. The source of these receptors is a woman aged 55-69 years in good health.

This clonotype was seen only a few times. This chain uses TRBV4-1 with TRBJ2-7, with D perhaps TRBD1 (6 bases). The germline V and J ends were trimmed by 4 bases and 2 bases, with 9 bases remaining between them. CDR3 length: 13 residues. Per the germline V gene, CDR1 is MGHRA and CDR2 is YSYEKL. The DNA of the CDR3 is TGCGCCAGCAGCCCGGGACACACCTACGAGCAGTACTTC. It translates to CASSPGHTYEQYF.

The rearrangement links TRBV5-1 to TRBJ2-5, with TRBD1 as a possible D gene (6 bases). This CDR3 contains 15 residues. From germline, CDR1 is SGHRS and CDR2 YFSETQ. V was pared by 4 bases and J by 2 bases, with 15 bases between. CDR3: CASSAGDTVQETQYF. CDR3 bases: TGCGCCAGCAGCGCTGGGGACACAGTACAAGAGACCCAGTACTTC. Complete variable domain (other parts from reference TRBV5-1 and TRBJ2-5): KAGVTQTPRYLIKTRGQQVTLSCSPISGHRSVSWYQQTPGQGLQFLFEYFSETQRNKGNFPGRFSGRQFSNSRSEMNVSTLELGDSALYLCASSAGDTVQETQYFGPGTRLLVL.

The V gene is TRBV11-2, the J gene TRBJ2-6; TRBD2 is a possible D gene (8 bases). Trimming pared 9 bases from V and 1 base from J, leaving 34 bases between. The germline gives CDR1 SGHAT, CDR2 FQNNGV. The CDR3 has 22 residues. The CDR3 DNA reads TGTGCCAGTAGTCCAGACGGGAGGGGACAGCTATCTGGTATATCTGGGGCCAACGTCCTGACTTTC. This translates into CASSPDGRGQLSGISGANVLTF.

In this sample, this clonotype turned up a few times. The chain joins TRBV20-1 to TRBJ1-2; D remains ambiguous. CDR3 length equals 12 residues. V dropped 4 bases and J dropped 6 bases, with 12 bases sitting between them. The germline V gene encodes CDR1 DFQATT and CDR2 SNEGSKA (reference sequence). CDR3 amino acids: CSAKGPSDGYTF. The DNA of the CDR3 is TGCAGTGCTAAGGGCCCGTCGGATGGCTACACCTTC.

This chain uses TRBV5-1 with TRBJ1-1; no clear D. V was shortened by 4 bases and J by 4 bases, with 20 bases between the two germline ends. From germline, CDR1 is SGHRS and CDR2 YFSETQ. This CDR3 has 16 amino acids. The CDR3 loop reads CASSLQAAGVATEAFF. The CDR3 nucleotides read TGCGCCAGCAGCCTGCAGGCGGCTGGGGTTGCCACTGAAGCTTTCTTT. Variable domain in full (rest from reference TRBV5-1 and TRBJ1-1): KAGVTQTPRYLIKTRGQQVTLSCSPISGHRSVSWYQQTPGQGLQFLFEYFSETQRNKGNFPGRFSGRQFSNSRSEMNVSTLELGDSALYLCASSLQAAGVATEAFFGQGTRLTVV.

V usage is TRBV5-1 and J usage is TRBJ2-1; TRBD2 might be the D (6 bases). Looked up from germline, CDR1 is SGHRS and CDR2 is YFSETQ. V dropped 5 bases and J dropped 8 bases, with 29 bases sitting between them. CDR3 size: 18 residues. CDR3 protein: CASSLTVGLLGDVYEQFF. CDR3 DNA: TGCGCCAGCAGTTTAACAGTAGGACTACTAGGGGATGTCTATGAGCAGTTCTTC. Looking up the rest from reference TRBV5-1 and TRBJ2-1 gives the full variable domain: KAGVTQTPRYLIKTRGQQVTLSCSPISGHRSVSWYQQTPGQGLQFLFEYFSETQRNKGNFPGRFSGRQFSNSRSEMNVSTLELGDSALYLCASSLTVGLLGDVYEQFFGPGTRLTVL.

The chain has TRBV6-2 or TRBV6-3 and TRBJ2-1, with TRBD2 as a possible D gene (5 bases). CDR1 is MNHEY and CDR2 is SVGEGT in the germline V gene. The CDR3 consists of 10 residues. V was trimmed by 6 bases and J by 8 bases, leaving 5 bases between them. As DNA, the CDR3 is TGTGCCAGCAGGGACTATGAGCAGTTCTTC. It translates to CASRDYEQFF.

J is TRBJ2-4 and V is TRBV7-2, with 10 bases matching TRBD1. The CDR3 runs to 14 residues. Germline V gene sequence: CDR1 SGHTA, CDR2 FQGNSA. Germline trimming cut 0 bases from V and 9 bases from J; bases unmatched to any gene: 2. CDR3 sequence reads: CASSLAGQGGIQYF. DNA of the CDR3: TGTGCCAGCAGCTTAGCTGGACAGGGGGGCATTCAGTACTTC.

The DNA of the CDR3 is TGTGCCAGCAGTTCAATTGGGTATCAGGGACTAGCGGATAATGAGCAGTTCTTC. Its protein product is CASSSIGYQGLADNEQFF. The chain combines TRBV28 with TRBJ2-1; TRBD2 matches at 11 bases. With V trimmed by 4 bases and J by 7 bases, 15 bases remained unmatched. The CDR3 covers 18 residues. In germline, CDR1 is MDHEN, CDR2 SYDVKM.

This chain connects TRBV29-1 to TRBJ2-1; 10 positions match TRBD2. The ends lost 2 bases at V and 9 bases at J; junction bases unmatched: 13. The germline V gene encodes CDR1 SQVTM and CDR2 ANQGSEA. CDR3 length: 16 amino acids. CDR3 loop: CSVELPVSGRAGEQFF. For the CDR3, the DNA is TGCAGCGTTGAACTTCCCGTGAGCGGGAGGGCGGGTGAGCAGTTCTTC.

The genes are TRBV20-1 and TRBJ2-5, with unresolved D. V lost 7 bases and J lost 5, with 14 bases in between. The germline V gene has CDR1 DFQATT and CDR2 SNEGSKA (reference sequence). The CDR3 runs to 12 residues. The CDR3 here is CSVILDRETQYF. The CDR3 bases are TGCAGTGTGATACTCGACCGGGAGACCCAGTACTTC.

This clonotype was seen many times. This chain joins TRBV3-1 and TRBJ1-2, with unresolved D. Germline V gene data show CDR1 as LGHDT and CDR2 as YNNKEL (reference sequence). V lost 4 bases, J lost 1 base, and 10 bases lay in between. The CDR3 length is 14 residues. This CDR3 reads CASSRQQINYGYTF. CDR3 nucleotides: TGTGCCAGCAGCCGACAACAGATTAACTATGGCTACACCTTC.

This clonotype was counted ten times or more. The genes are TRBV20-1 and TRBJ2-4; 8 nucleotides agree with TRBD2. The germline CDR1 and CDR2 sequences are DFQATT and SNEGSKA (reference sequence). V gave up 5 bases and J gave up 7 bases; unmatched junction bases: 10. This CDR3 is built from 14 residues. CDR3 in DNA: TGCAGTGCTGCCCCGGGGGCGGGAGGCAACATTCAGTACTTC. Encoded protein: CSAAPGAGGNIQYF.

This chain joins TRBV7-2 and TRBJ1-2; possible D gene TRBD1, 6 bases. Trimming removed 7 bases from V and 7 bases from J, with 25 bases in between. CDR1 is SGHTA, CDR2 FQGNSA, per germline. The CDR3 totals 16 residues. The CDR3 DNA reads as TGTGCCAGCACCCAATCCTGGGGGGCGCGTACAGGTGGCTACACCTTC. Its protein product is CASTQSWGARTGGYTF.

V usage is TRBV4-3 and J usage is TRBJ1-2; a weak D match, TRBD1 (5 bases). Per germline, CDR1 LGHNA and CDR2 YSLEER. V was shortened by 6 bases and J by 6 bases, with 14 bases between the two germline ends. The CDR3 loop spans 13 amino acids. This CDR3 reads CASRASSGHGYTF. The CDR3 nucleotides read TGCGCCAGCAGGGCTTCCTCGGGGCATGGCTACACCTTC.

The rearrangement links TRBV4-3 to TRBJ2-7; 10 nucleotides line up with TRBD2. The CDR3 is 16 amino acids. Looked up from germline, CDR1 is LGHNA and CDR2 is YSLEER. V lost 5 bases and J lost 3; bases outside the gene matches: 10. The CDR3 DNA reads as TGCGCCAGCAGCACCGGGGCAGCGGGAGGGTTCTACGAGCAGTACTTC. Its translation: CASSTGAAGGFYEQYF.

V gene TRBV29-1 combines with J gene TRBJ1-1, with 7 bases matching TRBD1. Germline V gene sequence: CDR1 SQVTM, CDR2 ANQGSEA. The trim removed 2 bases at V and 5 bases at J, leaving 8 bases unmatched. This CDR3 is 14 amino acids long. CDR3 DNA sequence: TGCAGCGTTGAACCTACAGGGGCTTTTACTGAAGCTTTCTTT. Its translation: CSVEPTGAFTEAFF.

A few counts support this clonotype. The chain joins TRBV7-2 to TRBJ1-2; weak D call: TRBD1 (5 bases). Trimming removed 5 bases at V and 6 bases at J, with 16 bases between. CDR3 length: 14 amino acids. Germline V lookup: CDR1 SGHTA, CDR2 FQGNSA. CDR3 coding DNA: TGTGCCAGCAGCCTAGGATGGGGGGGTGATGGCTACACCTTC. Protein sequence: CASSLGWGGDGYTF.

This clonotype has a handful of counts. The chain links TRBV4-1 to TRBJ2-1; D possibly corresponds to TRBD2 (5 bases). The V gene lost 2 bases and the J gene lost 15 bases, with 14 bases spanning the gap. This CDR3 has 12 residues. Germline V lookup: CDR1 MGHRA, CDR2 YSYEKL. DNA for the CDR3: TGCGCCAGCAGCCAACCTTCCAGCGGAAGGTTCTTC. It yields the protein CASSQPSSGRFF.

The rearrangement joins TRBV7-2 to TRBJ2-7; the D gene is possibly TRBD2 (5 bases). The end of the DNA is better explained by TRBJ2-5, so the J call may be wrong. CDR1 and CDR2 (germline): SGHTA, FQGNSA. The CDR3 has 14 residues. The CDR3 protein is CASSLAGAMETQYF. In DNA, the CDR3 is TGTGCCAGCAGCTTAGCGGGAGCTATGGAGACCCAGTACTTC.

This chain connects TRBV4-1 to TRBJ1-1; 8 nucleotides line up with TRBD1. From germline, CDR1 is MGHRA and CDR2 YSYEKL. The V gene end was trimmed by 2 bases and the J gene end by 1 base; junction bases not matched to a gene: 9. The CDR3 totals 17 residues. The CDR3 region has the DNA TGCGCCAGCAGCCAATGGACAGGGAGTGGCAGGAACACTGAAGCTTTCTTT. It is translated as CASSQWTGSGRNTEAFF.

This chain uses TRBV7-9 with TRBJ1-1, with D perhaps matching TRBD1 (6 bases). Germline V lookup: CDR1 SEHNR, CDR2 FQNEAQ (reference sequence). This CDR3 is 15 amino acids long. Between the trimmed V and J ends, which lost 0 bases and 5 bases, there was a span of 13 bases. The CDR3 is CASSLASVGGTEAFF. In DNA, the CDR3 is TGTGCCAGCAGCTTAGCGTCGGTAGGGGGAACTGAAGCTTTCTTT.

J is TRBJ2-7 and V is TRBV28; TRBD1 matches 7 bases. CDR1 is MDHEN and CDR2 is SYDVKM in the germline V gene. V lost 3 bases to trimming and J lost 1 base; unmatched junction nucleotides: 9. The CDR3 runs to 16 residues. CDR3 protein: CASSFHRDSISYEQYF. In nucleotides, the CDR3 is TGTGCCAGCAGTTTTCACCGGGACAGTATTTCCTACGAGCAGTACTTC.

The chain uses TRBV11-1 and TRBJ1-1; D gene unclear. Germline V lookup: CDR1 SGHAT, CDR2 FQDESV (reference sequence). This CDR3 is 12 amino acids long. V was trimmed by 6 bases and J by 1 base, leaving 6 bases between them. DNA of the CDR3: TGTGCCAGCAGGCTAGGGAACACTGAAGCTTTCTTT. Translation gives CASRLGNTEAFF.

This sequence joins TRBV7-9 and TRBJ2-7; a weak D match, TRBD2 (6 bases). Germline-derived CDR1 and CDR2 are SEHNR and FQNEAQ (reference sequence). This CDR3 contains 13 residues. V was shortened by 3 bases and J by 6 bases, with 12 bases between the two germline ends. The CDR3 loop reads CASSFELGGEQYF. In DNA, the CDR3 is TGTGCCAGCAGCTTTGAACTCGGGGGCGAGCAGTACTTC.

The chain carries TRBV28 and TRBJ1-5; 9 bases are a match to TRBD1. V shed 5 bases and J 3 bases; nucleotides not matched to a gene: 5. Germline V gene lookup returns CDR1 MDHEN and CDR2 SYDVKM. The CDR3 covers 15 residues. CDR3 protein: CASSAGQGYNQPQHF. Written as DNA, the CDR3 is TGTGCCAGCAGTGCCGGACAGGGGTACAATCAGCCCCAGCATTTT. Full variable domain (outside the CDR3, taken from reference TRBV28 and TRBJ1-5): DVKVTQSSRYLVKRTGEKVFLECVQDMDHENMFWYRQDPGLGLRLIYFSYDVKMKEKGDIPEGYSVSREKKERFSLILESASTNQTSMYLCASSAGQGYNQPQHFGDGTRLSIL.

This clonotype was counted between two and nine times. V usage is TRBV20-1 and J usage is TRBJ2-1, with TRBD2 matching over 7 bases. Germline V gives CDR1 DFQATT, CDR2 SNEGSKA (reference sequence). The CDR3 has 15 residues. The ends lost 3 bases at V and 4 bases at J; junction bases unmatched: 9. In nucleotides, the CDR3 is TGCAGTGCTAGTCAAGCGGGATTGGGGTACAATGAGCAGTTCTTC. It codes for CSASQAGLGYNEQFF.